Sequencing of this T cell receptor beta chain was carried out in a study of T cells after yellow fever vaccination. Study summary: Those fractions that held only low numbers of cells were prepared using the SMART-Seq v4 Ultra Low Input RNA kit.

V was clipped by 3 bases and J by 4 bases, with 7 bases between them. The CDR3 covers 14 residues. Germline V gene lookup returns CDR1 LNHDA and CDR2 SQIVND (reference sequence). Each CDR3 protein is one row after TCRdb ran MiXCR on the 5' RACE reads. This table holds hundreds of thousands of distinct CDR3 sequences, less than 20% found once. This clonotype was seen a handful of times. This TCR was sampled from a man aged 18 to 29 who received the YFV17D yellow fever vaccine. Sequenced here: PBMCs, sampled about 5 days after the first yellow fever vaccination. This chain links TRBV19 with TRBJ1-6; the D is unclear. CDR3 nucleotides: TGTGCCAGTAGTATTAAAGGGTATAATTCACCCCTCCACTTT. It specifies CASSIKGYNSPLHF.